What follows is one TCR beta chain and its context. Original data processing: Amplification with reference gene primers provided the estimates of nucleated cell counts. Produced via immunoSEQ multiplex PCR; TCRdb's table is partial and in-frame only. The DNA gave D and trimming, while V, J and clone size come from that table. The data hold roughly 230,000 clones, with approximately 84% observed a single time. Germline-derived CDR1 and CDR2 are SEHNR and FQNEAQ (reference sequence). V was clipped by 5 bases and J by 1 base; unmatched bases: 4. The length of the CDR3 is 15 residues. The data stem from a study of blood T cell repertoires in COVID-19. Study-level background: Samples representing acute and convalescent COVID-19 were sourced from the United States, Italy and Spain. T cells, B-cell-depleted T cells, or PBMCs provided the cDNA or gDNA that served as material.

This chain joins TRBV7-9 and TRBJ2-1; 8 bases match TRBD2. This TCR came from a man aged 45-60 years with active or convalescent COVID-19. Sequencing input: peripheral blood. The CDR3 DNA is TGTGCCAGCAGCCCAAGCGGGGGTTCCTACAATGAGCAGTTCTTC. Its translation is CASSPSGGSYNEQFF.